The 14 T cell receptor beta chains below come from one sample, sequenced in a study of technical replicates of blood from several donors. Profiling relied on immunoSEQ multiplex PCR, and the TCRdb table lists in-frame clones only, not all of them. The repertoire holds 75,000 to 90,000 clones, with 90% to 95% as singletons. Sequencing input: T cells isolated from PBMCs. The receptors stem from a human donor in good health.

CDR3 sequence (DNA): TGTGCCAGCACTCCAGGGTGGAATTCACCCCTCCACTTT. It translates to CASTPGWNSPLHF. This chain uses TRBV27 with TRBJ1-6, with D perhaps matching TRBD1 (5 bases). CDR1 is MNHEY and CDR2 is SMNVEV in the germline V gene (reference sequence). V lost 7 bases to trimming and J lost 7 bases, with 11 bases between them. This CDR3 spans 13 amino acids.

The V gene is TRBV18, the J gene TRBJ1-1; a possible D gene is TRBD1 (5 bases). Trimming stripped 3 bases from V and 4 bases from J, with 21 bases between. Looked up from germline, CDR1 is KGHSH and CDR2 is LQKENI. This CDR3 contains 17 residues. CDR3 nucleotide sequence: TGTGCCAGCTCACCCAGGGTAGGGCCGATCGTTCCCACTGAAGCTTTCTTT. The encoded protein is CASSPRVGPIVPTEAFF. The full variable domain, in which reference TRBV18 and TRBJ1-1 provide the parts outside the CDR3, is NAGVMQNPRHLVRRRGQEARLRCSPMKGHSHVYWYRQLPEEGLKFMVYLQKENIIDESGMPKERFSAEFPKEGPSILRIQQVVRGDSAAYFCASSPRVGPIVPTEAFFGQGTRLTVV.

Here the CDR3 DNA reads TGTGCCAGCAGCCAGCTCTGGACTAGCGGGACCAATGAGCAGTTCTTC. Its protein is CASSQLWTSGTNEQFF. The chain recombines TRBV4-2 with TRBJ2-1; 12 nucleotides align to TRBD2. Germline CDR1 LGHNA, CDR2 YNFKEQ. The J segment lost 6 bases and the V segment lost 3 bases, leaving 6 bases of the junction unmatched. The CDR3 is 16 amino acids.

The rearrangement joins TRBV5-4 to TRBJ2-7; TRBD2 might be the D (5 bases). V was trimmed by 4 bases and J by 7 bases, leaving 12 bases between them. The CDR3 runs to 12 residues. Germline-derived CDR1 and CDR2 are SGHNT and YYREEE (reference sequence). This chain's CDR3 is CASSGSGGEQYF. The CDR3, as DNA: TGTGCCAGCAGCGGGAGTGGAGGAGAGCAGTACTTC.

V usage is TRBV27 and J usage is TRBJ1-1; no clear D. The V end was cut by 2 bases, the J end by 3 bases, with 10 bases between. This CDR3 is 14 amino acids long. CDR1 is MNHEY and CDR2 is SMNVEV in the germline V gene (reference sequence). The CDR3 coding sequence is TGTGCCAGCAGTTTACGAGCGGGTTACACTGAAGCTTTCTTT. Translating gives CASSLRAGYTEAFF.

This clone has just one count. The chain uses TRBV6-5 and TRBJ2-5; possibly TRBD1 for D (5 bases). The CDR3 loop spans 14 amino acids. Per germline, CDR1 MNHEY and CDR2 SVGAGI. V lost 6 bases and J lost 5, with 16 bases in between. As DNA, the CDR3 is TGTGCCAGCAGGCGCGGACACTTGGGGGAGACCCAGTACTTC. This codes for CASRRGHLGETQYF.

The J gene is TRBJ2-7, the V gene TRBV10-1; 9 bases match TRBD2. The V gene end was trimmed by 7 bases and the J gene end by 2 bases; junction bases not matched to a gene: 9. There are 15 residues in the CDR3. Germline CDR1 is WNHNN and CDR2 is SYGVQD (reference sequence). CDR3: CASIFSGGPPYEQYF. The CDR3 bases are TGCGCCAGCATTTTTAGCGGGGGCCCTCCCTACGAGCAGTACTTC.

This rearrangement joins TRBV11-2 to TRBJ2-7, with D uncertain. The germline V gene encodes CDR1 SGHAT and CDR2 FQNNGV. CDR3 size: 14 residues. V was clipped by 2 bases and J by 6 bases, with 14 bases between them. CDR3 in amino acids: CASSLSSGSAEQYF. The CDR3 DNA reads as TGTGCCAGCAGCTTAAGCTCCGGGTCCGCCGAGCAGTACTTC.

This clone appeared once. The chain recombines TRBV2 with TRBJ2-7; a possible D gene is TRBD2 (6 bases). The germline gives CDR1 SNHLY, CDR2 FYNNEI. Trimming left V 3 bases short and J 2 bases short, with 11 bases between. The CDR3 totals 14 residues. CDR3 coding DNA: TGTGCCAGCAGTGAGGTGGAGGGGACCTACGAGCAGTACTTC. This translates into CASSEVEGTYEQYF.

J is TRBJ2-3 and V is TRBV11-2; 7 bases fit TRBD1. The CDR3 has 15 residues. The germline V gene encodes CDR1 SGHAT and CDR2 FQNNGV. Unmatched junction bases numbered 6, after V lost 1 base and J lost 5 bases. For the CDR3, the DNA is TGTGCCAGCAGCTTAGTTTTTCAGGGGGTAGATACGCAGTATTTT. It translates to CASSLVFQGVDTQYF. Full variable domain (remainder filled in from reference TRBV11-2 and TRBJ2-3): EAGVAQSPRYKIIEKRQSVAFWCNPISGHATLYWYQQILGQGPKLLIQFQNNGVVDDSQLPKDRFSAERLKGVDSTLKIQPAKLEDSAVYLCASSLVFQGVDTQYFGPGTRLTVL.

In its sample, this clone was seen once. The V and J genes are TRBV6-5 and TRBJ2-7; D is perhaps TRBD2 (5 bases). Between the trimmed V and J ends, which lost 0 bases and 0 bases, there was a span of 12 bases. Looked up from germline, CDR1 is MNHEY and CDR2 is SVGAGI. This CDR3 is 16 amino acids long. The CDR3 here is CASSYSGGSSSYEQYF. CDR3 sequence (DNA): TGTGCCAGCAGTTACTCAGGAGGCTCTAGCTCCTACGAGCAGTACTTC.

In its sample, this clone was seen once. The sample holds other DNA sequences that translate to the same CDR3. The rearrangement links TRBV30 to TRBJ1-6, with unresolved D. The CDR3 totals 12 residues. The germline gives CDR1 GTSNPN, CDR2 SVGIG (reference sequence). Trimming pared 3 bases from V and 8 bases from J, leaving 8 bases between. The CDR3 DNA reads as TGTGCCTGGAGGACTTTAGATTCACCCCTCCACTTT. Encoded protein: CAWRTLDSPLHF.

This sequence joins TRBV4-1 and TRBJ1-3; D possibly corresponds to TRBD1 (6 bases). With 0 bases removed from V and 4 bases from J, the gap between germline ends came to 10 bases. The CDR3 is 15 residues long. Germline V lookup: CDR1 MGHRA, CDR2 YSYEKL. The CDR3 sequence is CASSQDRTVGNTIYF. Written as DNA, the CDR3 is TGCGCCAGCAGCCAAGACAGGACAGTGGGAAACACCATATATTTT.

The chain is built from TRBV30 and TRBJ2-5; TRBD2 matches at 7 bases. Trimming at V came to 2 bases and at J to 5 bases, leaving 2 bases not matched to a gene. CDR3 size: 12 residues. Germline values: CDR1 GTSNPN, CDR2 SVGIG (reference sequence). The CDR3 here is CAWSYGGETQYF. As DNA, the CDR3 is TGTGCCTGGAGTTACGGGGGGGAGACCCAGTACTTC.